This T cell receptor beta chain was observed in a study of blood T cell repertoires in COVID-19. Study summary: Spain, Italy and the United States supplied samples that represented acute and convalescent COVID-19. Sources were T cells, B-cell-depleted T cells, or PBMCs; the material itself was cDNA or gDNA.

Germline loops: CDR1 MNHEY, CDR2 SVGAGI. Trimming stripped 6 bases from V and 1 base from J, with 9 bases between. This CDR3 has 13 residues. Authors' data handling: Using reference gene primer amplification, nucleated cell counts were estimated. Sequencing was performed with immunoSEQ multiplex PCR; in TCRdb, only in-frame clones are kept and a portion is missing. V and J calls and clone size follow that table, whereas D and trimming were derived from the DNA. The data contain 95,000 to 120,000 clones, about three quarters of them singletons. Input material: peripheral blood. The genes are TRBV6-5 and TRBJ1-1; perhaps TRBD1 as D (6 bases). This TCR derives from a woman in her thirties or forties with acute or convalescent COVID-19. The CDR3 loop is CASRGQSNTEAFF. CDR3 DNA: TGTGCCAGCAGAGGACAGTCGAACACTGAAGCTTTCTTT.